This T cell receptor beta chain appears in the sequencing data of a study of T-cell memory formation after mild COVID-19. General observations from the study: Some SARS-CoV-2-responding clones were already detected in memory before infection. Mainly in CM and EM were contracting CD4+ clones; CD8+ were in EMRA.

The CDR3 consists of 16 residues. V was shortened by 0 bases and J by 3 bases, with 14 bases between the two germline ends. Looked up from germline, CDR1 is SGHRS and CDR2 is YFSETQ. This clonotype showed up just a few times. Antigen specificity is unknown. TCRdb re-analysed the 5' RACE reads in MiXCR, keeping a single row per CDR3 protein. Of 350,000 to 500,000 distinct CDR3 sequences listed, 20% are singletons. This receptor was identified in an adult woman who had mild COVID-19 (a few samples of this study predate the infection). Cell type and time point are not known. The chain carries TRBV5-1 and TRBJ2-3; a weak D match, TRBD1 (6 bases). Sequencing input: PBMCs or a T cell subset sorted from them (not recorded which). CDR3 bases: TGCGCCAGCAGCTTGGATTTGGGCAGGGGAACAGATACGCAGTATTTT. It encodes CASSLDLGRGTDTQYF.